The TCR beta chain described here comes from a study of blood T cell repertoires in COVID-19. Study overall: T cells, B-cell-depleted T cells, or PBMCs provided the cDNA or gDNA that served as material.

Methods used by the authors: Nucleated cell number was recorded as an estimate derived from reference gene primer amplification. Here immunoSEQ multiplex PCR was the method, and the copy in TCRdb shows in-frame clones only, minus some. The D gene and trimming were derived from the DNA, and the V and J assignments and clone size from that table. There are 250,000 to 400,000 clones in the sample; roughly 90% occur only once, and roughly 2.9% lies in the top ten. Seattle's cohort entered during active infection and was followed longitudinally. The germline V gene has CDR1 KGHSH and CDR2 LQKENI. CDR3 length: 16 amino acids. Trimming took off 3 bases at V and 0 bases at J, with 9 bases between the two ends.

Sample: peripheral blood. J is TRBJ2-6 and V is TRBV18; D ambiguous. The sequence was obtained from a woman younger than 45 with COVID-19, enrolled during active disease. The CDR3: CASSPPPVSGANVLTF. CDR3 sequence (DNA): TGTGCCAGCTCACCTCCCCCGGTCTCTGGGGCCAACGTCCTGACTTTC.